Here is one T cell receptor beta chain with its context. The antigen remains undetermined. The data are from a study of shared clonotypes between healthy human individuals. Study overall: Each donor's CD4 naive and CD4 memory cells filled three plates apiece, CD8 naive two, and CD8 memory one. Whole-study findings and limits: A handful of donors showed sharing of approximately 5% of naive CD4 clonotypes.

Method: immunoSEQ multiplex PCR; TCRdb's copy keeps in-frame clones and lacks some. The table lists a few million clones, about 92% of them singletons. This CDR3 comprises 14 residues. Looked up from germline, CDR1 is SGDLS and CDR2 is YYNGEE. Trimming took off 0 bases at V and 7 bases at J, with 11 bases between the two ends. This receptor was identified in a man in his late teens or twenties in good health. Some clones in this sample may be carry-over from other donors' samples. The specimen was naive CD4+ T cells from PBMCs. As to subset: CD45RA+ positively selected. This chain connects TRBV9 to TRBJ2-1; D tentatively reads TRBD1 or TRBD2 (5 bases each). In DNA, the CDR3 is TGTGCCAGCAGCGTAGGGGGGACGGAGAATGAGCAGTTCTTC. Translating gives CASSVGGTENEQFF.